These 29 T cell receptor beta chains came from one sample sequenced in a study of human T cells and chemical hapten exposure (dated by TCRdb to about 2021). The receptor library was made with RACE. Sequencer: NextSeq 500. The raw public reads went through TCRdb reprocessing: fastp at Q25, MiXCR clone calling, in-frame beta chains kept. Each CDR3 protein gets just one entry, which takes the most common genes and DNA from the rows behind it. The sample includes some 81,000 distinct CDR3 sequences, with under 9% observed a single time. The ten largest clonotypes hold roughly 1.6% of the sample. The intended sense of this specimen's time point label: patch test 1, 2 weeks after DPC sensitization. The sample's treatment or condition label is to be understood as: therapeutic diphenylcyclopropenone sensitization with weekly scalp DPC. The sequencing here drew on whole blood, taken in connection with sensitization to the hapten diphenylcyclopropenone (DPC). All receptors derive from a woman aged 30 to 39 with alopecia areata. Some clones in this sample may be carry-over from other donors' samples.

This clonotype was counted at least ten times. This rearrangement joins TRBV5-1 to TRBJ1-6; D not resolved. Germline V gene lookup returns CDR1 SGHRS and CDR2 YFSETQ. Trimming left V 2 bases short and J 0 bases short, with 12 bases between. CDR3 length: 17 amino acids. The chain's CDR3 is CASSLGTASSYNSPLHF. CDR3 in DNA: TGCGCCAGCAGCTTAGGAACAGCGAGCTCCTATAATTCACCCCTCCACTTT.

This clonotype was picked up a small number of times. The chain joins TRBV6-1 to TRBJ1-4; TRBD1 matches 8 bases. Looked up from germline, CDR1 is MNHNS and CDR2 is SASEGT. With 1 base clipped from V and 7 bases from J, the junction kept 8 bases outside the gene matches. The CDR3 runs to 16 residues. CDR3 DNA: TGTGCCAGCAGTGAAGAGTGGGCAGGGGGCCGTGAAAAACTGTTTTTT. It encodes CASSEEWAGGREKLFF.

This clonotype was picked up many times. The chain recombines TRBV3-1 with TRBJ2-7; D is undetermined. The CDR3 spans 14 residues. Looked up from germline, CDR1 is LGHDT and CDR2 is YNNKEL (reference sequence). V lost 0 bases to trimming and J lost 6 bases, with 12 bases between them. The CDR3 sequence: CASSQEPSWSEQYF. The CDR3 bases are TGTGCCAGCAGCCAAGAACCCTCATGGTCCGAGCAGTACTTC.

This clonotype has more than one count but fewer than ten. This chain links TRBV5-6 with TRBJ1-6; 9 positions match TRBD1. The CDR3 spans 17 residues. The germline V gene encodes CDR1 SGHDT and CDR2 YYEEEE. J gave up 5 bases and V 5 bases, and 11 bases lay outside the gene matches. CDR3 region: CASSLRAGQGNNSPLHF. Written as DNA, the CDR3 is TGTGCCAGCAGTCTGAGGGCCGGACAGGGGAATAATTCACCCCTCCACTTT.

The V call is TRBV7-8, the J call TRBJ2-7; 7 nucleotides line up with TRBD2. The ends lost 5 bases at V and 3 bases at J; junction bases unmatched: 13. The CDR3 has 16 residues. CDR1 is SGHVS and CDR2 is FQNEAQ in the germline V gene. CDR3 in DNA: TGTGCCAGCAGCCCCTACGATAGTGGGGGGGACTACGAGCAGTACTTC. It encodes CASSPYDSGGDYEQYF.

Many counts were recorded for this clonotype. This chain joins TRBV6-5 and TRBJ2-7; D might be TRBD1 (5 bases). CDR3 length: 14 amino acids. Germline-derived CDR1 and CDR2 are MNHEY and SVGAGI. V was clipped by 2 bases and J by 3 bases, with 11 bases between them. CDR3 amino acids: CASSYGQGSYEQYF. The CDR3 nucleotides read TGTGCCAGCAGTTACGGGCAGGGAAGCTACGAGCAGTACTTC.

The chain joins TRBV5-4 to TRBJ2-7, with 12 positions matching TRBD1. The CDR3 is made up of 16 amino acids. CDR1 SGHNT and CDR2 YYREEE come from the germline V gene (reference sequence). With V trimmed by 3 bases and J by 4 bases, 8 bases remained unmatched. The CDR3 is CASSSRPGQGAYEQYF. The CDR3, as DNA: TGTGCCAGCAGCTCCAGACCGGGACAGGGGGCTTACGAGCAGTACTTC.

This clonotype was seen many times. The chain has TRBV6-5 and TRBJ1-5, with 8 bases lining up with TRBD1. The CDR3 totals 14 residues. Germline V gives CDR1 MNHEY, CDR2 SVGAGI. Trimming cost V 6 bases and J 4 bases; bases outside gene matches: 5. The CDR3 protein is CASSPDRGNQPQHF. CDR3 nucleotide sequence: TGTGCCAGCAGCCCCGACAGGGGTAATCAGCCCCAGCATTTT.

This clonotype was seen more than once but under ten times. The J gene is TRBJ1-2, the V gene TRBV12-3 or TRBV12-4; D unclear. The length of the CDR3 is 13 residues. Trimming shortened V by 3 bases and J by 7 bases, and 12 bases separated the two germline ends. CDR3 residues: CASSFASFFGYTF. Written as DNA, the CDR3 is TGTGCCAGCAGTTTTGCCTCTTTCTTTGGCTACACCTTC.

This clonotype was recorded a few times. It may be a read error: a sequence one base away is much more abundant. The J gene is TRBJ1-1, the V gene TRBV29-1; 8 nucleotides match TRBD1. J lost 4 bases, V lost 7 bases, and 5 bases had no gene match. The CDR3 is 12 residues long. From germline, CDR1 is SQVTM and CDR2 ANQGSEA. The CDR3 coding sequence is TGCAGCGGTGGGACAGGTGGCACTGAAGCTTTCTTT. Its protein is CSGGTGGTEAFF.

This clonotype has only a few counts. The chain uses TRBV9 and TRBJ1-3; D is uncertain. Germline lookup yields CDR1 SGDLS and CDR2 YYNGEE. V lost 0 bases and J lost 1, with 5 bases in between. The CDR3 extends over 14 amino acids. The CDR3 bases are TGTGCCAGCAGCGTAGCGGGGTCTGGAAACACCATATATTTT. Translation gives CASSVAGSGNTIYF. The full variable domain, completed using reference TRBV9 and TRBJ1-3, is DSGVTQTPKHLITATGQRVTLRCSPRSGDLSVYWYQQSLDQGLQFLIQYYNGEERAKGNILERFSAQQFPDLHSELNLSSLELGDSALYFCASSVAGSGNTIYFGEGSWLTVV.

CDR3 sequence: CASGVTGAGPQETQYF. DNA of the CDR3: TGTGCTAGTGGTGTAACCGGCGCAGGGCCCCAAGAGACCCAGTACTTC. This sequence joins TRBV12-5 and TRBJ2-5, with D possibly TRBD1 on 5 matching bases. CDR3 length: 16 amino acids. The V gene's germline CDR1 is LGHNT and CDR2 FRNRAP. V was trimmed by 5 bases and J by 1 base, leaving 17 bases between them. Using reference TRBV12-5 and TRBJ2-5 for the parts outside the CDR3, the full variable domain is DARVTQTPRHKVTEMGQEVTMRCQPILGHNTVFWYRQTMMQGLELLAYFRNRAPLDDSGMPKDRFSAEMPDATLATLKIQPSEPRDSAVYFCASGVTGAGPQETQYFGPGTRLLVL.

This clonotype has a count of ten or more. The chain joins TRBV7-3 to TRBJ2-1, with TRBD2 matching 9 bases. The CDR3 contains 16 residues. Germline V gene data show CDR1 as SGHTA and CDR2 as FQGTGA. J gave up 6 bases and V 0 bases, and 6 bases lay outside the gene matches. CDR3 sequence (DNA): TGTGCCAGCAGCTTAACGGGCGGCGGGGGGGCCAATGAGCAGTTCTTC. Translating gives CASSLTGGGGANEQFF.

This clonotype has a handful of counts. This chain joins TRBV6-1 and TRBJ1-1; the match to TRBD1 covers 7 bases. The V gene's germline CDR1 is MNHNS and CDR2 SASEGT. The CDR3 has 13 amino acids. V dropped 5 bases and J dropped 7; count of bases not matched to a gene: 7. CDR3 sequence: CASSITGDLEAFF. In DNA form, the CDR3 reads TGTGCCAGCAGTATTACAGGGGACCTTGAAGCTTTCTTT.

This clonotype was picked up many times. The rearrangement uses TRBV6-6 and TRBJ1-1, with D perhaps matching TRBD1 (6 bases). The CDR3 loop spans 14 amino acids. Germline V lookup: CDR1 MNHNY, CDR2 SVGAGI (reference sequence). Trimming pared 7 bases from V and 4 bases from J, leaving 16 bases between. CDR3 DNA sequence: TGTGCCAGCACCCCCAAGAGCAGGGGCACTGAAGCTTTCTTT. Protein product: CASTPKSRGTEAFF.

Here the CDR3 reads CASRQGAAIYGYTF. The CDR3 DNA reads as TGTGCCAGCAGGCAGGGGGCAGCGATCTATGGCTACACCTTC. The V and J genes are TRBV6-5 and TRBJ1-2; 8 positions agree with TRBD1. J was trimmed by 4 bases and V by 6 bases; bases with no gene match: 7. The CDR3 spans 14 residues. The germline V gene encodes CDR1 MNHEY and CDR2 SVGAGI.

This clonotype came up many times. V is TRBV7-2 and J is TRBJ2-3; D gene unclear. The CDR3 has 13 amino acids. CDR1 SGHTA and CDR2 FQGNSA come from the germline V gene. V was trimmed by 5 bases and J by 3 bases, leaving 9 bases between them. Written as DNA, the CDR3 is TGTGCCAGCAGCCGACTCTATACAGATACGCAGTATTTT. It is translated as CASSRLYTDTQYF.

This clonotype was seen a few times. This chain uses TRBV4-2 with TRBJ1-2; TRBD1 might be the D (6 bases). The germline V gene has CDR1 LGHNA and CDR2 YNFKEQ. CDR3 length: 17 amino acids. Trimming shortened V by 0 bases and J by 3 bases, and 17 bases separated the two germline ends. In DNA, the CDR3 is TGTGCCAGCAGCCAAGATCGAATGGGGGCGAACCACTATGGCTACACCTTC. It translates to CASSQDRMGANHYGYTF.

This clonotype was picked up a small number of times. V is TRBV6-1 and J is TRBJ2-3; possible D gene TRBD1, 5 bases. The CDR3 totals 15 residues. V gave up 4 bases and J gave up 2 bases, with 13 bases separating them. Germline CDR1 is MNHNS and CDR2 is SASEGT. CDR3 in amino acids: CASSGMTVSTDTQYF. Here the CDR3 DNA reads TGTGCCAGCAGTGGGATGACAGTCTCCACAGATACGCAGTATTTT.

This clonotype has ten or more counts. The rearrangement links TRBV4-2 to TRBJ1-2; D is perhaps TRBD1 (6 bases). Germline loops: CDR1 LGHNA, CDR2 YNFKEQ. V dropped 4 bases and J dropped 4 bases, with 16 bases sitting between them. CDR3 size: 15 residues. The CDR3: CASSPGEVGGYGYTF. The CDR3 DNA is TGTGCCAGCAGCCCAGGGGAGGTCGGGGGCTATGGCTACACCTTC.

This clonotype was recorded many times. The genes are TRBV12-3 or TRBV12-4 and TRBJ1-1; TRBD1 matches 8 bases. Germline trimming cut 7 bases from V and 4 bases from J; bases unmatched to any gene: 8. This CDR3 is 14 amino acids long. The CDR3 reads CASTQSGGGTEAFF. CDR3 nucleotide sequence: TGTGCCAGCACCCAATCAGGGGGCGGCACTGAAGCTTTCTTT.

This clonotype was seen a handful of times. The chain uses TRBV20-1 and TRBJ2-1; no clear D gene. Deletions cut 3 bases from V and 3 bases from J, with 12 bases between. CDR3 length equals 14 residues. Germline V gene data show CDR1 as DFQATT and CDR2 as SNEGSKA (reference sequence). CDR3 in DNA: TGCAGTGCTAGTGGGCACAACCTCTACAATGAGCAGTTCTTC. It codes for CSASGHNLYNEQFF.

This clonotype was seen only a few times. The chain's CDR3 is CASSPIAGGPGRNTGELFF. CDR3 nucleotide sequence: TGCGCCAGCAGCCCCATAGCGGGGGGGCCTGGGAGGAACACCGGGGAGCTGTTTTTT. The chain joins TRBV5-1 to TRBJ2-2; the match to TRBD2 covers 11 bases. Germline loops: CDR1 SGHRS, CDR2 YFSETQ. Trimming at V came to 4 bases and at J to 1 base, leaving 12 bases not matched to a gene. The CDR3 runs 19 residues.

The chain uses TRBV18 and TRBJ1-1; 8 bases align to TRBD1. The CDR3 consists of 16 residues. CDR1 is KGHSH, CDR2 LQKENI, per germline. With 2 bases clipped from V and 2 bases from J, the junction kept 7 bases outside the gene matches. DNA of the CDR3: TGTGCCAGCTCACCATTGCAGGGGGCTCCTAACACTGAAGCTTTCTTT. It yields the protein CASSPLQGAPNTEAFF.

The chain's CDR3 is CASSPGPGSGNTIYF. CDR3 DNA: TGTGCCAGCAGCCCCGGGCCGGGCTCCGGAAACACCATATATTTT. The chain has TRBV5-6 and TRBJ1-3, with D hard to call. From germline, CDR1 is SGHDT and CDR2 YYEEEE. This CDR3 has 15 amino acids. The V end lost 4 bases, the J end lost 4 bases, and 15 bases lay between the germline ends.

This clonotype was seen many times. This chain joins TRBV12-5 and TRBJ2-5; possibly TRBD1 for D (7 bases). CDR3 size: 16 residues. Germline CDR1 is LGHNT and CDR2 is FRNRAP. The ends were cut back, 5 bases at V and 4 bases at J, with 20 bases in the middle. DNA of the CDR3: TGTGCTAGTGGTGGAGGTTCTAGACAGGGAGGAGAGACCCAGTACTTC. Its translation: CASGGGSRQGGETQYF.

This clonotype was counted many times. This chain uses TRBV7-9 with TRBJ1-4; D might be TRBD1 (5 bases). The CDR3 has 14 amino acids. Germline CDR1 is SEHNR and CDR2 is FQNEAQ (reference sequence). V was cut by 2 bases and J by 6 bases, with 10 bases left in between. The CDR3 here is CASSLSPGYEKLFF. DNA of the CDR3: TGTGCCAGCAGCTTAAGCCCAGGGTATGAAAAACTGTTTTTT.

This clonotype was counted at least ten times. This chain joins TRBV6-5 and TRBJ1-5, with D possibly matching TRBD1 (5 bases). The CDR3 is made up of 12 amino acids. Germline V lookup: CDR1 MNHEY, CDR2 SVGAGI. Deletions cut 6 bases from V and 10 bases from J, with 13 bases between. The CDR3 spells CASSKIGGPQHF. The CDR3 DNA reads TGTGCCAGCAGCAAAATCGGGGGACCCCAGCATTTT.

V gene TRBV29-1 combines with J gene TRBJ2-1; TRBD2 aligns across 14 bases. The CDR3 length is 17 residues. Trimming cost V 4 bases and J 0 bases; bases outside gene matches: 5. CDR1 and CDR2 from the germline V gene are SQVTM and ANQGSEA. The CDR3 DNA sequence: TGCAGCGTTGGGGGACTAGCGGGGGCTCTCTCCTACAATGAGCAGTTCTTC. Translated, it gives CSVGGLAGALSYNEQFF.